These T cell receptor beta chains were read from a single sample in a study of cytomegalovirus exposure and HLA in healthy donors. Only in-frame clones appear in the TCRdb table, and some are missing; sequencing was by immunoSEQ multiplex PCR. The top ten hold over 0.95% of the sample, which has about 170,000 clones, around 79% seen once. Sequencing was carried out using PBMCs. Source of these receptors: a woman in her fifties or sixties in good health and CMV-seropositive. Both conserved end residues are part of each CDR3. Each record gives: CDR3 protein, CDR3 DNA, CDR3 length, J gene, clone size, V gene, D gene. D genes are given only for firm matches. The listing skips clone size in some rows; elsewhere it reads once, few, many or a size class.

CDR3: CASGSGQLSTDTQYF
DNA: TGTGCTAGTGGTTCGGGACAGCTTAGCACAGATACGCAGTATTTT
length: 15
J: TRBJ2-3
size: -
V: TRBV12-5
D: TRBD1

CDR3: CAWATGSQETQYF
DNA: TGTGCCTGGGCTACAGGGTCCCAAGAGACCCAGTACTTC
length: 13
J: TRBJ2-5
size: -
V: TRBV30
D: -

CDR3: CASSIGRFSGNTIYF
DNA: TGTGCCAGTAGTATAGGGCGGTTCTCTGGAAACACCATATATTTT
length: 15
J: TRBJ1-3
size: once
V: TRBV19
D: -

CDR3: CASARELDTQYF
DNA: TGTGCCAGCGCTCGGGAGTTAGATACGCAGTATTTT
length: 12
J: TRBJ2-3
size: -
V: TRBV9
D: -

CDR3: CASSVDRVYSYEQYF
DNA: TGTGCCAGCAGCGTGGACAGGGTCTACTCCTACGAGCAGTACTTC
length: 15
J: TRBJ2-7
size: -
V: TRBV7-9
D: TRBD1

CDR3: CASSQDRVYEQYF
DNA: TGTGCCAGCAGCCAAGACAGGGTCTACGAGCAGTACTTC
length: 13
J: TRBJ2-7
size: -
V: TRBV4-2
D: -

CDR3: CASREQGAQPQHF
DNA: TGTGCCAGCAGAGAACAGGGGGCCCAGCCCCAGCATTTT
length: 13
J: TRBJ1-5
size: -
V: TRBV7-2
D: TRBD1

CDR3: CAWSTYYEQYF
DNA: TGTGCCTGGAGTACCTACTACGAGCAGTACTTC
length: 11
J: TRBJ2-7
size: few
V: TRBV30
D: -

CDR3: CSSLVGDEQYF
DNA: TGCAGCTCCCTGGTGGGAGACGAGCAGTACTTC
length: 11
J: TRBJ2-7
size: -
V: TRBV29-1
D: -

CDR3: CASSFSRDTYGYTF
DNA: TGTGCCAGTAGTTTCTCCCGGGACACCTATGGCTACACCTTC
length: 14
J: TRBJ1-2
size: once
V: TRBV19
D: -

CDR3: CASSSGELAGTSSYNEQFF
DNA: TGTGCCAGCAGCTCGGGCGAACTAGCGGGCACGAGCTCCTACAATGAGCAGTTCTTC
length: 19
J: TRBJ2-1
size: -
V: TRBV5-4
D: TRBD2

CDR3: CASRSTGTGLTGYTF
DNA: TGTGCCAGCAGGTCAACCGGGACAGGGCTAACCGGCTACACCTTC
length: 15
J: TRBJ1-2
size: once
V: TRBV28
D: TRBD1

CDR3: CASSYSGQGNYGYTF
DNA: TGTGCCAGCAGTTACTCTGGACAGGGGAACTATGGCTACACCTTC
length: 15
J: TRBJ1-2
size: -
V: TRBV6-5
D: TRBD1

CDR3: CASSYGQGPQETQYF
DNA: TGTGCCAGCAGTTACGGGCAGGGTCCACAAGAGACCCAGTACTTC
length: 15
J: TRBJ2-5
size: -
V: TRBV6-6
D: -

CDR3: CASSLRSTDTQYF
DNA: TGTGCCAGCAGCCTACGGAGCACAGATACGCAGTATTTT
length: 13
J: TRBJ2-3
size: -
V: TRBV2
D: -

CDR3: CASSSPGTGAYEQYF
DNA: TGTGCCAGCAGCTCCCCCGGGACAGGGGCCTACGAGCAGTACTTC
length: 15
J: TRBJ2-7
size: -
V: TRBV5-4
D: TRBD1

CDR3: CASSQEGGGISYNEQFF
DNA: TGCGCCAGCAGCCAAGAGGGAGGGGGGATATCCTACAATGAGCAGTTCTTC
length: 17
J: TRBJ2-1
size: -
V: TRBV4-1
D: -

CDR3: CAWSPETGVPEKLFF
DNA: TGTGCCTGGAGCCCCGAGACAGGGGTCCCCGAAAAACTGTTTTTT
length: 15
J: TRBJ1-4
size: -
V: TRBV30
D: TRBD1

CDR3: CASSQPTGQGGGYGYTF
DNA: TGCGCCAGCAGCCAACCCACGGGTCAGGGCGGGGGCTATGGCTACACCTTC
length: 17
J: TRBJ1-2
size: -
V: TRBV4-1
D: -

CDR3: CASSLAGGIYEQYF
DNA: TGTGCCAGCAGCCTAGCCGGGGGAATCTACGAGCAGTACTTC
length: 14
J: TRBJ2-7
size: -
V: TRBV7-9
D: -

CDR3: CASSYNRENTEAFF
DNA: TGTGCCAGCAGTTACAACAGGGAGAACACTGAAGCTTTCTTT
length: 14
J: TRBJ1-1
size: -
V: TRBV6-5
D: -

CDR3: CASSVSGLYEQYF
DNA: TGTGCCAGCAGTGTGTCAGGACTCTACGAGCAGTACTTC
length: 13
J: TRBJ2-7
size: -
V: TRBV6-1
D: -

CDR3: CAIRPAGKVNTIYF
DNA: TGTGCCATCCGCCCGGCAGGGAAAGTAAACACCATATATTTT
length: 14
J: TRBJ1-3
size: -
V: TRBV10-3
D: -

CDR3: CASSSYLRETQYF
DNA: TGTGCCAGCAGCTCCTATCTTCGGGAGACCCAGTACTTC
length: 13
J: TRBJ2-5
size: -
V: TRBV7-2
D: -

CDR3: CASSIGQQPQHF
DNA: TGTGCCAGTAGTATAGGTCAGCAGCCCCAGCATTTT
length: 12
J: TRBJ1-5
size: -
V: TRBV19
D: -

CDR3: CASSLDRGVNQPQHF
DNA: TGTGCCAGCAGCTTGGACCGGGGAGTCAATCAGCCCCAGCATTTT
length: 15
J: TRBJ1-5
size: -
V: TRBV5-4
D: -

CDR3: CASSPGQTMRETQYF
DNA: TGTGCCAGCAGCCCCGGACAGACGATGCGGGAGACCCAGTACTTC
length: 15
J: TRBJ2-5
size: once
V: TRBV6-5
D: -

CDR3: CASSTLAGSTYEQYF
DNA: TGTGCCAGCAGCACGCTGGCGGGGTCCACCTACGAGCAGTACTTC
length: 15
J: TRBJ2-7
size: -
V: TRBV28
D: -

CDR3: CASSLSSDRGGNQPQHF
DNA: TGTGCCAGCAGCTTATCATCGGACAGGGGTGGCAATCAGCCCCAGCATTTT
length: 17
J: TRBJ1-5
size: -
V: TRBV7-2
D: TRBD1

CDR3: CASSLMQQGGSYGYTF
DNA: TGTGCCAGCAGCTTGATGCAACAGGGGGGGAGCTATGGCTACACCTTC
length: 16
J: TRBJ1-2
size: once
V: TRBV5-4
D: TRBD1

CDR3: CASSALGGETQYF
DNA: TGTGCCAGCAGTGCATTAGGCGGAGAGACCCAGTACTTC
length: 13
J: TRBJ2-5
size: -
V: TRBV28
D: -

CDR3: CASSETTPTDTQYF
DNA: TGTGCCAGCAGTGAAACTACTCCCACAGATACGCAGTATTTT
length: 14
J: TRBJ2-3
size: once
V: TRBV2
D: -

CDR3: CASSQDSYSYEQYF
DNA: TGCGCCAGCAGCCAGGACAGCTACTCCTACGAGCAGTACTTC
length: 14
J: TRBJ2-7
size: -
V: TRBV5-1
D: -

CDR3: CASTWGGLSSTEAFF
DNA: TGTGCCAGCACTTGGGGAGGGTTAAGTTCCACTGAAGCTTTCTTT
length: 15
J: TRBJ1-1
size: -
V: TRBV11-2
D: -

CDR3: CASSPGLAGVGTGELFF
DNA: TGTGCCAGCTCACCCGGACTAGCGGGAGTTGGTACCGGGGAGCTGTTTTTT
length: 17
J: TRBJ2-2
size: -
V: TRBV18
D: TRBD2

CDR3: CASSLTGNYGYTF
DNA: TGTGCCAGCAGTTTGACAGGGAACTATGGCTACACCTTC
length: 13
J: TRBJ1-2
size: once
V: TRBV28
D: TRBD1

CDR3: CASIGLDQETQYF
DNA: TGTGCCAGCATTGGACTGGACCAAGAGACCCAGTACTTC
length: 13
J: TRBJ2-5
size: -
V: TRBV6-5
D: -

CDR3: CATSNRGPKLAGGLHRPEQFF
DNA: TGTGCCACCAGCAACCGTGGACCAAAACTAGCGGGGGGTCTCCATCGGCCGGAGCAGTTCTTC
length: 21
J: TRBJ2-1
size: -
V: TRBV15
D: TRBD2

CDR3: CASSSTGTSGNTIYF
DNA: TGCGCCAGCAGCTCGACAGGGACCTCTGGAAACACCATATATTTT
length: 15
J: TRBJ1-3
size: -
V: TRBV5-1
D: TRBD1

CDR3: CASSFTQGRGTEAFF
DNA: TGTGCCAGCAGCTTCACACAGGGGAGAGGAACTGAAGCTTTCTTT
length: 15
J: TRBJ1-1
size: -
V: TRBV5-4
D: TRBD1

CDR3: CASSDFRGGDTQYF
DNA: TGTGCCAGCAGTGATTTTCGGGGTGGCGATACGCAGTATTTT
length: 14
J: TRBJ2-3
size: -
V: TRBV2
D: -

CDR3: CASSLGWAGELFF
DNA: TGTGCCAGCAGTTTGGGCTGGGCTGGGGAGCTGTTTTTT
length: 13
J: TRBJ2-2
size: -
V: TRBV28
D: -

CDR3: CASSLDRSGGRTDTQYF
DNA: TGTGCCAGCAGCTTAGACCGGAGCGGGGGACGCACAGATACGCAGTATTTT
length: 17
J: TRBJ2-3
size: -
V: TRBV7-8
D: TRBD2

CDR3: CAISGDRDGNEQFF
DNA: TGTGCCATCAGTGGGGACAGGGACGGTAATGAGCAGTTCTTC
length: 14
J: TRBJ2-1
size: -
V: TRBV10-3
D: TRBD1

CDR3: CASSLFDRAYDTEAFF
DNA: TGCGCCAGCAGCTTGTTTGACAGGGCGTATGACACTGAAGCTTTCTTT
length: 16
J: TRBJ1-1
size: -
V: TRBV5-1
D: TRBD1

CDR3: CASSPELASYEQYF
DNA: TGCGCCAGCAGCCCAGAGTTAGCGTCGTACGAGCAGTACTTC
length: 14
J: TRBJ2-7
size: -
V: TRBV4-3
D: -

CDR3: CASSPGTVPGTEAFF
DNA: TGTGCCAGTAGTCCCGGGACAGTCCCCGGGACTGAAGCTTTCTTT
length: 15
J: TRBJ1-1
size: once
V: TRBV19
D: TRBD1

CDR3: CASSGGGSPLHF
DNA: TGTGCCAGCAGCGGGGGGGGTTCACCCCTCCACTTT
length: 12
J: TRBJ1-6
size: few
V: TRBV5-6
D: -

CDR3: CVAQGVYGYTF
DNA: TGCGTCGCGCAGGGGGTCTATGGCTACACCTTC
length: 11
J: TRBJ1-2
size: -
V: TRBV6-6
D: TRBD1

CDR3: CASSLQGKSDEQYF
DNA: TGTGCCAGCAGCCTACAGGGAAAATCGGACGAGCAGTACTTC
length: 14
J: TRBJ2-7
size: -
V: TRBV5-4
D: -

CDR3: CASSPPGQGATEAFF
DNA: TGTGCCAGCAGCCCACCGGGACAGGGGGCGACTGAAGCTTTCTTT
length: 15
J: TRBJ1-1
size: -
V: TRBV5-4
D: TRBD1

CDR3: CASSQGVGNQPQHF
DNA: TGTGCCAGCAGTCAGGGGGTTGGCAATCAGCCCCAGCATTTT
length: 14
J: TRBJ1-5
size: -
V: TRBV2
D: TRBD1

CDR3: CASRQGGGTEAFF
DNA: TGCGCCAGCAGGCAGGGAGGCGGCACTGAAGCTTTCTTT
length: 13
J: TRBJ1-1
size: -
V: TRBV10-2
D: -